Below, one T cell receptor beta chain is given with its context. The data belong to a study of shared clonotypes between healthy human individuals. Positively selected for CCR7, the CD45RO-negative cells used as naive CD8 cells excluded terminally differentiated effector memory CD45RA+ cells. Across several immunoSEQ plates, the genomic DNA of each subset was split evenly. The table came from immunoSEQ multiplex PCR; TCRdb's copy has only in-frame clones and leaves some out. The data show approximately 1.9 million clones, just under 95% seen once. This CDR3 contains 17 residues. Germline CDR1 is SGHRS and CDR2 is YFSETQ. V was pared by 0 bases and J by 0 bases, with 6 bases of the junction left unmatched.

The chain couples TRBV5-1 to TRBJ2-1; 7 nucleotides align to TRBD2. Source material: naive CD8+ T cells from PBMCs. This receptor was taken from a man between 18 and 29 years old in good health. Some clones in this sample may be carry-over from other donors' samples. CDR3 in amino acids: CASSLALGGSSYNEQFF. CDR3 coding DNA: TGCGCCAGCAGCTTGGCCTTGGGGGGGAGCTCCTACAATGAGCAGTTCTTC.